This T cell receptor (beta chain) is from a study of CXCR3-negative and CXCR3-positive naive CD8 T cells. The wider study: The dataset comprises around 130 million TRB reads in total, with about 1.5 +/- 0.3 million reads per library.

cDNA libraries for TRB were generated by 5' RACE incorporating UMI labels. TCRdb re-called the 5' RACE reads and catalogs CDR3 proteins one per entry, DNA excluded. There are 150,000 to 170,000 distinct CDR3 sequences in the sample, with 0.45% to 0.6% held by the top ten. Subsets of CD8+ T cells were each sorted in triplicate at 300,000 cells apiece. Study results and caveats: Diversity was high in both naive subsets and much lower in memory cells. Naive cells that were CXCR3-positive had more hydrophobic TRB CDR3s (compared with CXCR3-negative naive cells).

Germline V CDR1 and CDR2: MGHRA, YSYEKL. CDR3 length: 15 residues. As regards this clonotype: Antigen unknown.

The chain recombines TRBV4-1 with TRBJ1-1; TCRdb selects TRBD1, and the lack of DNA leaves this call unchecked. The receptor's source is a human donor in good health. Some clones in this sample may be carry-over from other donors' samples. The material sequenced was naive CXCR3+ CD8+ T cells from blood. Subset defined: CD45RO-CCR7+CD27+CD95- naive CD8+ T cells expressing CXCR3 (TNR3+). The CDR3 sequence is CASSQGGSGAPEAFF.